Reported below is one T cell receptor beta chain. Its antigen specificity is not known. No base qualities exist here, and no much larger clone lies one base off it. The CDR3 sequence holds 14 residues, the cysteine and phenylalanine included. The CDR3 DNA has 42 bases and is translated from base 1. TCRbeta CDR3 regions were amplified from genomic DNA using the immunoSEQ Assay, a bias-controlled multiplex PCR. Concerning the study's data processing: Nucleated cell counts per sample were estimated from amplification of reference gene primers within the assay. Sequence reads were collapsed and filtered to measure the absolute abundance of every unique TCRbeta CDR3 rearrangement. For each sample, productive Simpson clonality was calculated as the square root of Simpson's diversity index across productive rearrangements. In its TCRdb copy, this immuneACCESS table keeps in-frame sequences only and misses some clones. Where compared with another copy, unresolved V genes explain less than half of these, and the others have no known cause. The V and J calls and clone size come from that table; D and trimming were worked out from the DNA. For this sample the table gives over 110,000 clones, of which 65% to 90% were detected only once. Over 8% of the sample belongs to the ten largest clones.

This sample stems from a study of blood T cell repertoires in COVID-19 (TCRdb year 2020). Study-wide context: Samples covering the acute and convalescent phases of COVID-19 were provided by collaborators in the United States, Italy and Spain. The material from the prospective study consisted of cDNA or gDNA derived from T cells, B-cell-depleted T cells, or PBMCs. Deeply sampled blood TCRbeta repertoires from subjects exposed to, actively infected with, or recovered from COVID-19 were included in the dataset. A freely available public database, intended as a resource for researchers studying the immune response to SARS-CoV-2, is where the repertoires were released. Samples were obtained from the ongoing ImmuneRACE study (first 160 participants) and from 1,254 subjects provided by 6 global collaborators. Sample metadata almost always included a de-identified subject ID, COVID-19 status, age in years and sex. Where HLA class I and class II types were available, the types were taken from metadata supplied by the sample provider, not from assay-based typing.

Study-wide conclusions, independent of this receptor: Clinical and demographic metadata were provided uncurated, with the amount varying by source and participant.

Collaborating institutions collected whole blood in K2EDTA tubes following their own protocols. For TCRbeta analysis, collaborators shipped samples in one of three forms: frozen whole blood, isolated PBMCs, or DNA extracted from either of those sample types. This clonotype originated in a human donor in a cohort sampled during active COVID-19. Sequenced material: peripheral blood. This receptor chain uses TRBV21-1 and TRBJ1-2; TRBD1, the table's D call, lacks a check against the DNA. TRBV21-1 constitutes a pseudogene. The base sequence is TGTGCCAGCAGCAATAGAGCAGGGAAGCCTGGCTACACCTTC. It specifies CASSNRAGKPGYTF.